Below are 25 T cell receptor beta chains sequenced from a single sample in a study of blood T cell repertoires in COVID-19. TCRdb's copy holds only in-frame clones and misses some; the assay was immunoSEQ multiplex PCR. This table holds about 250,000 clones, around 89% found once. Sequencing was performed on peripheral blood. The receptor source for this set is a woman aged 60 to 75 with COVID-19, enrolled during active disease.

The genes are TRBV7-9 and TRBJ1-5; D gene uncertain. In germline, CDR1 is SEHNR, CDR2 FQNEAQ (reference sequence). The V and J ends lost 4 bases and 5 bases respectively, with 12 bases between them. The CDR3 is 14 residues long. CDR3 DNA sequence: TGTGCCAGCAGCTCACTGACGCAGGATCAGCCCCAGCATTTT. Translated: CASSSLTQDQPQHF.

V and J are TRBV6-4 and TRBJ2-1; 9 nucleotides match TRBD1. Losses at the gene ends were 0 bases for V and 10 bases for J; bases not matched to a gene: 1. The CDR3 is 13 amino acids. Germline values: CDR1 MRHNA, CDR2 SNTAGT. The CDR3 DNA reads TGTGCCAGCAGTGACTCGGACAGGGGAGAGCAGTTCTTC. Encoded protein: CASSDSDRGEQFF.

The chain recombines TRBV5-5 with TRBJ1-6; no firm D call. The V end lost 9 bases, the J end lost 7 bases, and 20 bases lay between the germline ends. The germline V gene encodes CDR1 SGHKS and CDR2 YYEKEE (reference sequence). The CDR3 covers 15 residues. The CDR3 spells CATTPEDVMNSPLHF. The CDR3, as DNA: TGTGCCACCACGCCCGAGGATGTAATGAATTCACCCCTCCACTTT.

There are a few counts of this clone. This chain joins TRBV6-6 and TRBJ1-2; D perhaps matches TRBD1 (5 bases). Germline CDR1 is MNHNY and CDR2 is SVGAGI (reference sequence). This CDR3 region has 17 residues. Trimming pared 5 bases from V and 4 bases from J, leaving 23 bases between. In DNA form, the CDR3 reads TGTGCCAGCAGTCCGACCCTAGGGCCGCCCGGGGGCTATGGCTACACCTTC. Translating it yields CASSPTLGPPGGYGYTF.

The rearrangement joins TRBV3-1 (or the pseudogene TRBV3-2) to TRBJ1-3, with D maybe TRBD1 (6 bases). CDR1 LGHDT and CDR2 YNNKEL come from the germline V gene (reference sequence). V was clipped by 1 base and J by 2 bases, with 12 bases between them. The CDR3 sequence is 16 residues long. The CDR3 DNA sequence: TGTGCCAGCAGCCAAGTGGCAGGGGCTCCTGGAAACACCATATATTTT. It is translated as CASSQVAGAPGNTIYF.

The gene calls are TRBV6-2 or TRBV6-3 and TRBJ2-5; 7 bases line up with TRBD2. The germline V gene has CDR1 MNHEY and CDR2 SVGEGT. Trimming took 6 bases from V and 2 from J; bases not matched to a gene: 12. CDR3 size: 16 residues. The CDR3 protein is CASSPSGGIRQETQYF. The CDR3 coding sequence is TGTGCCAGCAGCCCTAGCGGTGGGATTCGGCAAGAGACCCAGTACTTC.

The V gene is TRBV7-3, the J gene TRBJ1-1; D unclear. The germline V gene has CDR1 SGHTA and CDR2 FQGTGA. Trimming shortened V by 4 bases and J by 8 bases, and 14 bases separated the two germline ends. The CDR3 contains 13 residues. CDR3 amino acids: CASSSDTAGEAFF. The CDR3 DNA follows: TGTGCCAGCAGCTCCGACACCGCCGGCGAAGCTTTCTTT. Based on the CDR3 plus reference TRBV7-3 and TRBJ1-1, the full variable domain is GAGVSQTPSNKVTEKGKYVELRCDPISGHTALYWYRQSLGQGPEFLIYFQGTGAADDSGLPNDRFFAVRPEGSVSTLKIQRTERGDSAVYLCASSSDTAGEAFFGQGTRLTVV.

The rearrangement uses TRBV5-1 and TRBJ2-1; TRBD1 matches 10 bases. CDR3 length: 15 amino acids. Unmatched junction bases numbered 7, after V lost 2 bases and J lost 8 bases. Germline V gives CDR1 SGHRS, CDR2 YFSETQ. The CDR3 loop reads CASSFGDRGWDEQFF. In DNA, the CDR3 is TGCGCCAGCAGCTTCGGGGACAGGGGCTGGGATGAGCAGTTCTTC. The whole variable domain, remainder taken from reference TRBV5-1 and TRBJ2-1, is KAGVTQTPRYLIKTRGQQVTLSCSPISGHRSVSWYQQTPGQGLQFLFEYFSETQRNKGNFPGRFSGRQFSNSRSEMNVSTLELGDSALYLCASSFGDRGWDEQFFGPGTRLTVL.

V is TRBV11-3 and J is TRBJ2-3, with a tentative D call TRBD1 (5 bases). With 3 bases removed from V and 0 bases from J, the gap between germline ends came to 7 bases. Germline lookup yields CDR1 SGHNT and CDR2 YENEEA. The CDR3 consists of 14 residues. Written as DNA, the CDR3 is TGTGCCAGCAGCTTTCGACAGAGCACAGATACGCAGTATTTT. Residues: CASSFRQSTDTQYF.

The count of this clone is one. V gene TRBV12-3 or TRBV12-4 combines with J gene TRBJ1-6; D perhaps matches TRBD1 (6 bases). Trimming took 6 bases from V and 15 from J, leaving 12 bases between them. The CDR3 spans 11 residues. CDR3 sequence reads: CASRNREVLHF. Written as DNA, the CDR3 is TGTGCCAGCAGAAACAGGGAAGTCCTCCACTTT.

This chain joins TRBV7-9 and TRBJ1-6, with 8 bases lining up with TRBD1. The ends lost 5 bases at V and 9 bases at J; junction bases unmatched: 6. The CDR3 runs to 14 residues. Germline V gene data show CDR1 as SEHNR and CDR2 as FQNEAQ (reference sequence). CDR3 region: CASSDDRGLSPLHF. In DNA form, the CDR3 reads TGTGCCAGCAGCGACGACAGGGGCCTTTCACCCCTCCACTTT.

The genes are TRBV5-4 and TRBJ1-2; 12 nucleotides match TRBD1. J lost 4 bases, V lost 7 bases, and 20 bases had no gene match. CDR1 SGHNT and CDR2 YYREEE come from the germline V gene (reference sequence). The CDR3 is 19 residues long. The CDR3 nucleotides read TGTGCCAGCGGATCGGGACAGGGGGCGCTTGGAGTAACTGGCTATGGCTACACCTTC. It translates to CASGSGQGALGVTGYGYTF.

This chain links TRBV7-2 with TRBJ1-2; 8 bases are shared with TRBD1. The CDR3 sequence is 14 residues long. The ends lost 5 bases at V and 7 bases at J; junction bases unmatched: 9. Germline CDR1 SGHTA, CDR2 FQGNSA. In DNA, the CDR3 is TGTGCCAGCAGCCAATACGGGACAGGTAGTGGCTACACCTTC. Translating gives CASSQYGTGSGYTF.

The chain carries TRBV10-3 and TRBJ2-2, with 8 nucleotides matching TRBD1. Germline values: CDR1 ENHRY, CDR2 SYGVKD. The length of the CDR3 is 14 residues. V trimming: 11 bases; J trimming: 1 base; junction bases outside the gene matches: 6. The CDR3 DNA is TGTGCCGCCCAACAGGGGGTGAACACCGGGGAGCTGTTTTTT. It encodes CAAQQGVNTGELFF.

The chain couples TRBV3-1 (or the pseudogene TRBV3-2) to TRBJ2-5, with D tentatively TRBD2 (6 bases). The CDR3 is made up of 13 amino acids. Per the germline V gene, CDR1 is LGHDT and CDR2 is YNNKEL (reference sequence). The V gene lost 1 base and the J gene lost 7 bases, with 10 bases spanning the gap. The CDR3 nucleotides read TGTGCCAGCAGCCAAGTCCGGGGAGGGACCCAGTACTTC. Its protein product is CASSQVRGGTQYF.

CDR3 sequence: CASKGSYEQYF. CDR3 bases: TGTGCCAGTAAGGGGTCCTACGAGCAGTACTTC. The chain joins TRBV19 to TRBJ2-7, with D possibly being TRBD1 (5 bases). V was trimmed by 7 bases and J by 1 base, leaving 5 bases between them. This CDR3 spans 11 amino acids. CDR1 and CDR2 (germline): LNHDA, SQIVND (reference sequence).

Remarks on this clone: Other DNA sequences from this sample encode an identical CDR3 as well. The chain joins TRBV5-1 to TRBJ1-1, with TRBD1 as a possible D gene (5 bases). This CDR3 comprises 14 residues. The V gene's germline CDR1 is SGHRS and CDR2 YFSETQ. V lost 0 bases, J lost 1 base, and 7 bases lay in between. CDR3 sequence reads: CASSLGGPNTEAFF. CDR3 coding DNA: TGCGCCAGCAGCTTGGGGGGCCCGAACACTGAAGCTTTCTTT.

This clone came up a few times. The J gene is TRBJ1-4, the V gene TRBV6-6; TRBD1 might be the D (6 bases). The CDR3 is 16 amino acids. The germline CDR1 and CDR2 sequences are MNHNY and SVGAGI (reference sequence). The V gene lost 4 bases and the J gene lost 2 bases, with 14 bases spanning the gap. CDR3 nucleotide sequence: TGTGCCAGCAGTTGGAGGGGGGGAAAGACTAATGAAAAACTGTTTTTT. Encoded protein: CASSWRGGKTNEKLFF.

This chain connects TRBV6-6 to TRBJ2-4; 9 nucleotides agree with TRBD1. V lost 6 bases to trimming and J lost 4 bases; unmatched junction nucleotides: 7. This CDR3 contains 15 residues. Germline V gives CDR1 MNHNY, CDR2 SVGAGI (reference sequence). This CDR3 is CASRPPGQGKNIQYF. DNA of the CDR3: TGTGCCAGCAGACCCCCGGGACAGGGAAAAAACATTCAGTACTTC.

This clone was seen a handful of times. This chain joins TRBV4-2 and TRBJ1-1; D remains ambiguous. Per germline, CDR1 LGHNA and CDR2 YNFKEQ. CDR3 length: 15 residues. Trimming cost V 1 base and J 5 bases, with 14 bases left between them. Here the CDR3 DNA reads TGTGCCAGCAGCCAAGGAGGGAGCTTGGGGACTGAAGCTTTCTTT. It is translated as CASSQGGSLGTEAFF.

The chain recombines TRBV5-1 with TRBJ1-4; 7 nucleotides match TRBD1. Germline V lookup: CDR1 SGHRS, CDR2 YFSETQ. There are 16 residues in the CDR3. V lost 6 bases to trimming and J lost 8 bases; unmatched junction nucleotides: 16. CDR3 in amino acids: CASKTNRQGGAEKLFF. The DNA for the CDR3 is TGCGCCAGCAAAACAAATCGCCAGGGGGGAGCCGAAAAACTGTTTTTT.

The chain couples TRBV7-8 to TRBJ1-1; the match to TRBD1 covers 7 bases. Germline trimming cut 2 bases from V and 3 bases from J; bases unmatched to any gene: 0. The CDR3 runs 13 residues. The germline CDR1 and CDR2 sequences are SGHVS and FQNEAQ. CDR3 nucleotide sequence: TGTGCCAGCAGCTTACAGGGGGACACTGAAGCTTTCTTT. It codes for CASSLQGDTEAFF. The full variable domain, rest sourced from reference TRBV7-8 and TRBJ1-1, is GAGVSQSPRYKVAKRGQDVALRCDPISGHVSLFWYQQALGQGPEFLTYFQNEAQLDKSGLPSDRFFAERPEGSVSTLKIQRTQQEDSAVYLCASSLQGDTEAFFGQGTRLTVV.

This chain connects TRBV20-1 to TRBJ2-7, with D perhaps matching TRBD2 (5 bases). The CDR3 runs to 16 residues. The V end was cut by 3 bases, the J end by 2 bases, with 20 bases between. The germline V gene encodes CDR1 DFQATT and CDR2 SNEGSKA (reference sequence). In DNA, the CDR3 is TGCAGTGCTAGTCCCCTCCCCGGGGTGTCGGCCTACGAGCAGTACTTC. Its translation is CSASPLPGVSAYEQYF.

The chain uses TRBV3-1 (or the pseudogene TRBV3-2) and TRBJ1-1; 8 bases are a match to TRBD1. With V trimmed by 5 bases and J by 0 bases, 8 bases remained unmatched. CDR1 is LGHDT, CDR2 YNNKEL, per germline (reference sequence). The CDR3 has 16 amino acids. The CDR3 sequence: CASSAQTGAMNTEAFF. CDR3 nucleotides: TGTGCCAGCAGCGCGCAGACAGGGGCCATGAACACTGAAGCTTTCTTT.

This clone occurred once. The J gene is TRBJ2-7, the V gene TRBV5-5; 10 nucleotides line up with TRBD1. The V gene end was trimmed by 0 bases and the J gene end by 2 bases; junction bases not matched to a gene: 8. Germline V gives CDR1 SGHKS, CDR2 YYEKEE (reference sequence). The CDR3 is 17 amino acids. This chain's CDR3 is CASSLAWTGGTPYEQYF. DNA for the CDR3: TGTGCCAGCAGCTTGGCCTGGACAGGGGGTACCCCCTACGAGCAGTACTTC.